These 21 T cell receptor beta chains share one sample of origin, sequenced in a study of early T cells in non-severe SARS-CoV-2 infection. TCRdb re-called the 5' RACE reads with MiXCR, one entry per CDR3 protein. The data hold tens of thousands of distinct CDR3 sequences, with approximately 12% observed a single time. Sequencing was carried out using whole blood. The origin of the receptors is an adult who was a healthcare worker with PCR-confirmed SARS-CoV-2 infection or an uninfected control (not recorded which).

CDR3 bases: TGTGCCAGCAGTATTAGCGGGGGGGCCTACAATGAGCAGTTCTTC. It codes for CASSISGGAYNEQFF. The V gene is TRBV12-3 or TRBV12-4, the J gene TRBJ2-1; 11 positions agree with TRBD2. V dropped 5 bases and J dropped 2; count of bases not matched to a gene: 2. CDR3 length: 15 amino acids.

This clonotype was counted at least ten times. This sequence joins TRBV6-1 and TRBJ1-5; TRBD1 matches at 10 bases. The CDR3 totals 16 residues. The germline CDR1 and CDR2 sequences are MNHNS and SASEGT. The trim removed 7 bases at V and 2 bases at J, leaving 8 bases unmatched. CDR3 nucleotide sequence: TGTGCCAGCACTCGTTCCGGGACAGGGGGCAATCAGCCCCAGCATTTT. As protein: CASTRSGTGGNQPQHF.

Worth noting for this clonotype: One end of the junction fails to match germline, which may point to a read error. In DNA, the CDR3 is TGTGCCAGCAGCTTATTCGTACAGGGGAGCGGCTTCACCTTC. This encodes CASSLFVQGSGFTF. The V call is TRBV7-2, the J call TRBJ1-2; 7 nucleotides agree with TRBD1. CDR3 size: 14 residues. The germline V gene has CDR1 SGHTA and CDR2 FQGNSA.

There are many counts of this clonotype. The chain recombines TRBV2 with TRBJ1-2; TRBD1 aligns across 9 bases. V gave up 5 bases and J gave up 3 bases; unmatched junction bases: 1. Germline V gene sequence: CDR1 SNHLY, CDR2 FYNNEI. There are 13 residues in the CDR3. This CDR3 reads CASSRDRDYGYTF. CDR3 DNA sequence: TGTGCCAGCAGTCGGGACAGGGACTATGGCTACACCTTC.

This clonotype was found many times. The chain employs TRBV7-2 and TRBJ2-7, with no clear D. From germline, CDR1 is SGHTA and CDR2 FQGNSA. The CDR3 runs 13 residues. Trimming removed 1 base from V and 2 bases from J, with 6 bases in between. In DNA, the CDR3 is TGTGCCAGCAGCTTAGGCAGACCCTACGAGCAGTACTTC. Translation gives CASSLGRPYEQYF.

Only a few counts were recorded for this clonotype. The CDR3 coding sequence is TGCAGCGTTTCTGGAGTAGATACGCAGTATTTT. Amino acids: CSVSGVDTQYF. The V and J genes are TRBV29-1 and TRBJ2-3, with D unresolved. V was clipped by 5 bases and J by 5 bases, with 8 bases between them. CDR3 length equals 11 residues. Germline V gene sequence: CDR1 SQVTM, CDR2 ANQGSEA.

This clonotype was seen repeatedly, ten times or more. The V call is TRBV5-1, the J call TRBJ2-7; 8 bases fit TRBD2. The V gene's germline CDR1 is SGHRS and CDR2 YFSETQ. J lost 1 base, V lost 0 bases, and 6 bases had no gene match. The CDR3 has 16 amino acids. CDR3 residues: CASSLGGTSGSYEQYF. The CDR3 coding sequence is TGCGCCAGCAGCTTGGGCGGGACTAGTGGATCCTACGAGCAGTACTTC.

This clonotype was detected many times. V usage is TRBV10-3 and J usage is TRBJ2-3; 8 bases are shared with TRBD2. The trim removed 3 bases at V and 4 bases at J, leaving 24 bases unmatched. The CDR3 runs 21 residues. Germline assignment: CDR1 ENHRY and CDR2 SYGVKD. CDR3 in amino acids: CAISETPQRGGIASSSDTQYF. CDR3 in DNA: TGTGCCATCAGTGAAACCCCCCAACGGGGGGGAATCGCATCAAGCTCAGATACGCAGTATTTT.

This clonotype showed up many times. CDR3 in amino acids: CASSLELSTDTQYF. Written as DNA, the CDR3 is TGTGCCAGCAGCTTAGAACTTTCCACAGATACGCAGTATTTT. The chain employs TRBV11-2 and TRBJ2-3; D not certain. V shed 0 bases and J shed 2 bases, with 6 bases lying between them. Germline V gives CDR1 SGHAT, CDR2 FQNNGV. This CDR3 is built from 14 residues.

The sample holds many counts of this clonotype. The gene calls are TRBV27 and TRBJ2-7; TRBD1 might be the D (6 bases). CDR1 and CDR2 from the germline V gene are MNHEY and SMNVEV (reference sequence). V lost 1 base, J lost 7 bases, and 17 bases lay in between. This CDR3 contains 15 residues. CDR3 region: CASSLLGTPALEQYF. The CDR3 region has the DNA TGTGCCAGCAGTTTATTGGGGACACCCGCCTTGGAGCAGTACTTC.

V gene TRBV6-1 combines with J gene TRBJ1-6; perhaps TRBD1 as D (5 bases). The germline CDR1 and CDR2 sequences are MNHNS and SASEGT. V lost 6 bases to trimming and J lost 7 bases, with 13 bases between them. CDR3 length equals 14 residues. Written as DNA, the CDR3 is TGTGCCAGCAGAGGGACGGCCGGGAATTCACCCCTCCACTTT. It specifies CASRGTAGNSPLHF.

This clonotype showed up many times. The rearrangement uses TRBV5-5 and TRBJ1-1; D perhaps matches TRBD1 (6 bases). V was cut by 2 bases and J by 6 bases, with 14 bases left in between. The CDR3 consists of 14 residues. Germline V gives CDR1 SGHKS, CDR2 YYEKEE (reference sequence). The CDR3 DNA sequence: TGTGCCAGCAGCTTAGGGACATCTAATTCTGAAGCTTTCTTT. It yields the protein CASSLGTSNSEAFF.

This clonotype was observed at least ten times. J is TRBJ2-3 and V is TRBV7-9, with unresolved D. The CDR3 runs to 11 residues. Germline loops: CDR1 SEHNR, CDR2 FQNEAQ (reference sequence). Trimming took 8 bases from V and 6 from J, leaving 9 bases between them. CDR3 loop: CASQLMDTQYF. CDR3 DNA sequence: TGTGCCAGCCAGCTGATGGATACGCAGTATTTT.

This clonotype was detected ten times or more. The rearrangement joins TRBV7-9 to TRBJ2-5; 7 nucleotides match TRBD2. The CDR3 is made up of 14 amino acids. Germline CDR1 is SEHNR and CDR2 is FQNEAQ (reference sequence). The V and J ends lost 5 bases and 4 bases, in that order; junction bases with no gene match: 7. The CDR3 DNA reads as TGTGCCAGCAGCCCGGGACTATCGGGAGAGACCCAGTACTTC. Its translation is CASSPGLSGETQYF. The whole variable domain, filled in from reference TRBV7-9 and TRBJ2-5, reads DTGVSQNPRHKITKRGQNVTFRCDPISEHNRLYWYRQTLGQGPEFLTYFQNEAQLEKSRLLSDRFSAERPKGSFSTLEIQRTEQGDSAMYLCASSPGLSGETQYFGPGTRLLVL.

This clonotype was seen ten or more times. The CDR3 loop is CSAQFDRRTYEQYF. CDR3 in DNA: TGCAGTGCTCAGTTTGACAGGCGAACCTACGAGCAGTACTTC. The chain joins TRBV20-1 to TRBJ2-7; the D gene is possibly TRBD1 (6 bases). Trimming took 5 bases from V and 2 from J, leaving 16 bases between them. CDR1 and CDR2 from the germline V gene are DFQATT and SNEGSKA (reference sequence). The CDR3 is made up of 14 amino acids.

This clonotype occurred many times. The chain joins TRBV2 to TRBJ1-5; D is unresolved. Trimming removed 8 bases at V and 6 bases at J, with 11 bases between. The CDR3 consists of 12 residues. Per germline, CDR1 SNHLY and CDR2 FYNNEI. CDR3 region: CASALYSQPQHF. As DNA, the CDR3 is TGTGCCAGCGCGCTCTATTCTCAGCCCCAGCATTTT.

This clonotype was counted many times. The J gene is TRBJ2-1, the V gene TRBV24-1, with TRBD1 matching over 7 bases. The CDR3 consists of 15 residues. After removal of 4 bases from V and 7 bases from J, the junction contained 9 bases not matched to a gene. Germline CDR1 is KGHDR and CDR2 is SFDVKD. The CDR3 sequence is CATSDNRGVGNEQFF. CDR3 DNA sequence: TGTGCCACCAGTGACAACAGGGGAGTGGGTAATGAGCAGTTCTTC.

This clonotype has only a few counts. The chain links TRBV3-1 to TRBJ2-3; possibly TRBD1 or TRBD2 for D (5 bases each). The germline gives CDR1 LGHDT, CDR2 YNNKEL (reference sequence). CDR3 length: 14 amino acids. V lost 1 base and J 6 bases, leaving 11 bases between the germline ends. This chain's CDR3 is CASSQGGRFDTQYF. The CDR3 nucleotides are TGTGCCAGCAGCCAAGGGGGACGATTTGATACGCAGTATTTT.

The gene calls are TRBV25-1 and TRBJ2-3; D gene uncertain. CDR1 is MGHDK and CDR2 is SYGVNS in the germline V gene. This CDR3 is built from 14 residues. V was pared by 2 bases and J by 0 bases, with 6 bases between. This CDR3 reads CASSEDGSTDTQYF. CDR3 nucleotide sequence: TGTGCCAGCAGTGAAGATGGGAGCACAGATACGCAGTATTTT.

There are many counts of this clonotype. V gene TRBV4-2 combines with J gene TRBJ1-1; the D is unclear. The CDR3 has 15 residues. Deletions cut 0 bases from V and 1 base from J, with 9 bases between. CDR1 and CDR2 from the germline V gene are LGHNA and YNFKEQ. CDR3 residues: CASSQDWSRNTEAFF. Here the CDR3 DNA reads TGTGCCAGCAGCCAAGATTGGAGCAGGAACACTGAAGCTTTCTTT.

This clonotype was counted at least ten times. The chain carries TRBV20-1 and TRBJ2-3, with 7 bases aligning to TRBD2. The ends lost 5 bases at V and 2 bases at J; junction bases unmatched: 4. There are 13 residues in the CDR3. In germline, CDR1 is DFQATT, CDR2 SNEGSKA (reference sequence). The CDR3 DNA sequence: TGCAGTGCTGGTAGCGGGTACACAGATACGCAGTATTTT. It yields the protein CSAGSGYTDTQYF.